The clone carrying this TCR beta chain has a count of ten or more. Its antigen is not known. The data are from a study of CD8 T cells in ankylosing spondylitis. Findings and caveats of the study: Significant enrichment of disease-linked clones was reportedly seen in matched ankylosing spondylitis synovial fluid. Previously reported in reactive arthritis synovial fluid and blood were some of the motif variants. Made up of under 10 highly homologous variants, a TCR beta motif appeared characteristic of ankylosing spondylitis blood.

CDR3 length: 14 amino acids. Germline loops: CDR1 SGHRS, CDR2 YFSETQ. The V and J ends lost 0 bases and 3 bases respectively, with 8 bases between them. Quantitative 5'-RACE with molecular barcodes produced the TCR beta libraries. TCRdb reanalysed the 5' RACE reads using MiXCR and keeps one entry per CDR3 protein. The data contain about 130,000 distinct CDR3 sequences, 9.5% to 12% of them singletons. The sample consisted of blood, either unsorted or a sorted T cell fraction (not recorded which). V gene TRBV5-1 combines with J gene TRBJ2-3, with unresolved D. This clonotype was sampled from a female donor with ankylosing spondylitis or in good health (not recorded which). The CDR3 nucleotides read TGCGCCAGCAGCTTGGAGGCGGTTACAGATACGCAGTATTTT. Amino acids: CASSLEAVTDTQYF.